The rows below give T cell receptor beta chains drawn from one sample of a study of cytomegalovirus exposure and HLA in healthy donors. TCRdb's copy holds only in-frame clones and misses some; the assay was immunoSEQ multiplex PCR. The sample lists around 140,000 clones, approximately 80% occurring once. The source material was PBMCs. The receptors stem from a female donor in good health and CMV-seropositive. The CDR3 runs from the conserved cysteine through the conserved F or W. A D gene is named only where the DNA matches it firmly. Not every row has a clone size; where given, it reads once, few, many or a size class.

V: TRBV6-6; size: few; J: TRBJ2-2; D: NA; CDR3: CASSWQQNTGELFF; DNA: TGTGCCAGCAGTTGGCAACAGAACACCGGGGAGCTGTTTTTT
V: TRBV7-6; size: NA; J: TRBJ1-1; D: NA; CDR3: CASSTIRGSTEAFF; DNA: TGTGCCAGCAGTACCATTAGGGGAAGCACTGAAGCTTTCTTT
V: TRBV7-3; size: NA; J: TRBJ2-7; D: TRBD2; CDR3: CASSPQTAGASEQYF; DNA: TGTGCCAGCAGCCCCCAAACAGCGGGAGCAAGCGAGCAGTACTTC
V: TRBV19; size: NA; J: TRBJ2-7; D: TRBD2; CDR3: CASSIDSSGVYEQYF; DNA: TGTGCCAGTAGTATAGATTCTAGCGGGGTTTACGAGCAGTACTTC
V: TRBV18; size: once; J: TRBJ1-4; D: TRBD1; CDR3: CASSPGQGEEKLFF; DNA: TGTGCCAGCTCACCGGGACAGGGGGAAGAAAAACTGTTTTTT
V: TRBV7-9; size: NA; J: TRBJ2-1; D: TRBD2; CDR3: CASSLRIAGEGGQFF; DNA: TGTGCCAGCAGCCTACGAATAGCGGGAGAGGGGGGGCAGTTCTTC
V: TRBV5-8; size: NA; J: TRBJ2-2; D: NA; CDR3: CASSLLTSRGTGELFF; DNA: TGTGCCAGCAGCCTCCTTACCTCCCGGGGCACCGGGGAGCTGTTTTTT
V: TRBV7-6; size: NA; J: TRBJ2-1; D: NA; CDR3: CASSLSSGPYNEQFF; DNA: TGTGCCAGCAGCTTAAGTAGCGGACCCTACAATGAGCAGTTCTTC
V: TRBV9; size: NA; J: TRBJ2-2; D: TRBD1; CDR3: CASSAGQGEWGELFF; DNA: TGTGCCAGCAGCGCGGGACAGGGCGAGTGGGGGGAGCTGTTTTTT
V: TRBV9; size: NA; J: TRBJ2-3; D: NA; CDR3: CASSYGQPSTDTQYF; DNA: TGTGCCAGCAGCTATGGACAGCCCAGCACAGATACGCAGTATTTT
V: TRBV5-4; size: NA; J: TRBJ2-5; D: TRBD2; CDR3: CASSPSGRAGETQYF; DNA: TGTGCCAGCAGCCCCAGCGGGAGGGCCGGAGAGACCCAGTACTTC
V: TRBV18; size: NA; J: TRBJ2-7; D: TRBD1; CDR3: CASSRPGQKGSYEQYF; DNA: TGTGCCAGCTCACGACCGGGACAGAAGGGCTCCTACGAGCAGTACTTC
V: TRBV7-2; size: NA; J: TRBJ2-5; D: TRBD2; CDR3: CASSLGAGVEETQYF; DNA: TGTGCCAGCAGCTTAGGCGCGGGAGTTGAAGAGACCCAGTACTTC
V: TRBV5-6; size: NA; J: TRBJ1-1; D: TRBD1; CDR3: CASSLDRGPEAFF; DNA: TGTGCCAGCAGCTTGGACAGGGGCCCTGAAGCTTTCTTT
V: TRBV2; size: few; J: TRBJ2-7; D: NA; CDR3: CASTGTANYEQYF; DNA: TGTGCCAGCACGGGAACGGCCAACTACGAGCAGTACTTC
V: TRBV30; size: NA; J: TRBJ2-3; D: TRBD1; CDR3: CAWSPFLNKGAPFTDTQYF; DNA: TGTGCCTGGAGCCCTTTCCTTAACAAGGGGGCACCCTTCACAGATACGCAGTATTTT
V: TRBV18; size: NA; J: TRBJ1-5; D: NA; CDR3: CASSPFGSLLDQPQHF; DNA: TGTGCCAGCTCACCATTTGGCAGTCTGTTGGATCAGCCCCAGCATTTT
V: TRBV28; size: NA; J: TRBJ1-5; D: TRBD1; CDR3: CASSPRTGWDQPQHF; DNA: TGTGCCAGCAGCCCTCGGACAGGTTGGGATCAGCCCCAGCATTTT
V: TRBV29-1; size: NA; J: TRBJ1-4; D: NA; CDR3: CSVGQGKNEKLFF; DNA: TGCAGCGTTGGGCAGGGAAAGAATGAAAAACTGTTTTTT
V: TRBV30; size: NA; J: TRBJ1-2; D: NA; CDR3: CAWRGGGTPRYGYTF; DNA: TGTGCCTGGAGAGGTGGAGGGACTCCGCGGTATGGCTACACCTTC
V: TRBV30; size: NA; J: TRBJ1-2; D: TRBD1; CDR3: CAWSAPGQGRYGYTF; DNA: TGTGCCTGGAGTGCGCCCGGACAGGGACGCTATGGCTACACCTTC
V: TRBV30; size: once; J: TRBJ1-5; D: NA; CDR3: CAWTPGNNQPQHF; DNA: TGTGCCTGGACCCCGGGAAACAATCAGCCCCAGCATTTT
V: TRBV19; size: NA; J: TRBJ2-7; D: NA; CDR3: CASSITSMSSYEQYF; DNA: TGTGCCAGTAGTATAACGTCAATGAGCTCCTACGAGCAGTACTTC
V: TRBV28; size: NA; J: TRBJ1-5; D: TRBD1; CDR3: CASSLLTGGRQPQHF; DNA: TGTGCCAGCAGTTTACTTACAGGGGGTAGGCAGCCCCAGCATTTT
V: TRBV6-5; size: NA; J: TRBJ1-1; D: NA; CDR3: CASSVQQGNTEAFF; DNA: TGTGCCAGCAGTGTCCAGCAGGGAAACACTGAAGCTTTCTTT
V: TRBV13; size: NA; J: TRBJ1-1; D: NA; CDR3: CASSLGQGGTEAFF; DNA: TGTGCCAGCAGCTTAGGTCAGGGTGGAACTGAAGCTTTCTTT
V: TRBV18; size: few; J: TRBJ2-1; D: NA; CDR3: CASISPTYNEQFF; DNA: TGTGCCAGCATTTCCCCCACCTACAATGAGCAGTTCTTC
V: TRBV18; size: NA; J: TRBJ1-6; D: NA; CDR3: CATAQGISSPLHF; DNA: TGTGCCACCGCACAGGGAATATCCTCACCCCTCCACTTT
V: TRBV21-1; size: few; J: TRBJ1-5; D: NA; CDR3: CASSKLRTGGNQPQHF; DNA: TGTGCCAGCAGCAAGTTACGGACAGGGGGAAATCAGCCCCAGCATTTT
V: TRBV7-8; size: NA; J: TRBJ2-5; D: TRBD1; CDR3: CASSEGQQETQYF; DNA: TGTGCCAGCAGTGAGGGACAGCAAGAGACCCAGTACTTC
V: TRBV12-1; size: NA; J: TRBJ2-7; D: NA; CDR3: CASSSGRPYEQYF; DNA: TGTGCCAGCAGCTCCGGGAGACCATACGAGCAGTACTTC
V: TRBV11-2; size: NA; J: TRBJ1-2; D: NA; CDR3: CASSLGTELSGYTF; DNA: TGTGCCAGCAGCTTAGGGACAGAGTTGAGTGGCTACACCTTC
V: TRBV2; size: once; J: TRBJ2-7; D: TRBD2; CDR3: CASGTSGGYEQYF; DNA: TGTGCCAGCGGGACTAGCGGGGGGTACGAGCAGTACTTC
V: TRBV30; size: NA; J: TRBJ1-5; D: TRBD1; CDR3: CAWSTDRGLLVNQPQHF; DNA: TGTGCCTGGAGTACGGACAGGGGGCTTCTGGTGAATCAGCCCCAGCATTTT
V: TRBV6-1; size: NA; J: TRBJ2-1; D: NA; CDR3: CASSDTGAGGINEQFF; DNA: TGTGCCAGCAGTGATACAGGGGCTGGCGGGATCAATGAGCAGTTCTTC